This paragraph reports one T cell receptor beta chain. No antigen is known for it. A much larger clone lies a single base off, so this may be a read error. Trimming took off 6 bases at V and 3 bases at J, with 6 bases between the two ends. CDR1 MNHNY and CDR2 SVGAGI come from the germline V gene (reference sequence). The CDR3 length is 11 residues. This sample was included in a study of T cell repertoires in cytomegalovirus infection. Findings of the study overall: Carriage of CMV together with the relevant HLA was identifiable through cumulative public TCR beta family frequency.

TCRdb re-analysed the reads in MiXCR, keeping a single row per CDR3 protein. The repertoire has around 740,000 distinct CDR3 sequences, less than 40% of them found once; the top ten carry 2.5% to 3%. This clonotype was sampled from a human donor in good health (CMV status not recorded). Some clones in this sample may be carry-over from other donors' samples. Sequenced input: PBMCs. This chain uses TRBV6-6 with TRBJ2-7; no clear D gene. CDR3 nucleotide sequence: TGTGCCAGCAGCATTTACTACGAGCAGTACTTC. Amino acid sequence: CASSIYYEQYF.